This T cell receptor beta chain comes out of a study of early T cells in non-severe SARS-CoV-2 infection. Study-level background: Sequencing targeted bulk RNA from unsorted whole blood, leaving chains unpaired. Study outcomes and limitations: In VDJdb matching, anti-spike CD8 responses were favored while private and CD4 specificities went missing.

The CDR3 contains 16 residues. Trimming stripped 1 base from V and 6 bases from J, with 16 bases between. Germline V gives CDR1 SGHTA, CDR2 FQGNSA. The TCR library protocol attached unique molecular identifiers to the individual cDNA molecules. A single record per CDR3 protein comes from TCRdb applying MiXCR to the 5' RACE reads. The sample lists 85,000 to 100,000 distinct CDR3 sequences, roughly 15% seen once, with 5% to 5.5% in the top ten. As to this clonotype: The antigen is undetermined.

The sequence derives from an adult who was a healthcare worker with PCR-confirmed SARS-CoV-2 infection or an uninfected control (not recorded which). The source material was whole blood, sampled at baseline. The chain combines TRBV7-2 with TRBJ2-1; no firm D call. Here the CDR3 reads CASSLVGRRQSNEQFF. The CDR3 DNA sequence: TGTGCCAGCAGCTTAGTAGGCAGGCGTCAGAGCAATGAGCAGTTCTTC.